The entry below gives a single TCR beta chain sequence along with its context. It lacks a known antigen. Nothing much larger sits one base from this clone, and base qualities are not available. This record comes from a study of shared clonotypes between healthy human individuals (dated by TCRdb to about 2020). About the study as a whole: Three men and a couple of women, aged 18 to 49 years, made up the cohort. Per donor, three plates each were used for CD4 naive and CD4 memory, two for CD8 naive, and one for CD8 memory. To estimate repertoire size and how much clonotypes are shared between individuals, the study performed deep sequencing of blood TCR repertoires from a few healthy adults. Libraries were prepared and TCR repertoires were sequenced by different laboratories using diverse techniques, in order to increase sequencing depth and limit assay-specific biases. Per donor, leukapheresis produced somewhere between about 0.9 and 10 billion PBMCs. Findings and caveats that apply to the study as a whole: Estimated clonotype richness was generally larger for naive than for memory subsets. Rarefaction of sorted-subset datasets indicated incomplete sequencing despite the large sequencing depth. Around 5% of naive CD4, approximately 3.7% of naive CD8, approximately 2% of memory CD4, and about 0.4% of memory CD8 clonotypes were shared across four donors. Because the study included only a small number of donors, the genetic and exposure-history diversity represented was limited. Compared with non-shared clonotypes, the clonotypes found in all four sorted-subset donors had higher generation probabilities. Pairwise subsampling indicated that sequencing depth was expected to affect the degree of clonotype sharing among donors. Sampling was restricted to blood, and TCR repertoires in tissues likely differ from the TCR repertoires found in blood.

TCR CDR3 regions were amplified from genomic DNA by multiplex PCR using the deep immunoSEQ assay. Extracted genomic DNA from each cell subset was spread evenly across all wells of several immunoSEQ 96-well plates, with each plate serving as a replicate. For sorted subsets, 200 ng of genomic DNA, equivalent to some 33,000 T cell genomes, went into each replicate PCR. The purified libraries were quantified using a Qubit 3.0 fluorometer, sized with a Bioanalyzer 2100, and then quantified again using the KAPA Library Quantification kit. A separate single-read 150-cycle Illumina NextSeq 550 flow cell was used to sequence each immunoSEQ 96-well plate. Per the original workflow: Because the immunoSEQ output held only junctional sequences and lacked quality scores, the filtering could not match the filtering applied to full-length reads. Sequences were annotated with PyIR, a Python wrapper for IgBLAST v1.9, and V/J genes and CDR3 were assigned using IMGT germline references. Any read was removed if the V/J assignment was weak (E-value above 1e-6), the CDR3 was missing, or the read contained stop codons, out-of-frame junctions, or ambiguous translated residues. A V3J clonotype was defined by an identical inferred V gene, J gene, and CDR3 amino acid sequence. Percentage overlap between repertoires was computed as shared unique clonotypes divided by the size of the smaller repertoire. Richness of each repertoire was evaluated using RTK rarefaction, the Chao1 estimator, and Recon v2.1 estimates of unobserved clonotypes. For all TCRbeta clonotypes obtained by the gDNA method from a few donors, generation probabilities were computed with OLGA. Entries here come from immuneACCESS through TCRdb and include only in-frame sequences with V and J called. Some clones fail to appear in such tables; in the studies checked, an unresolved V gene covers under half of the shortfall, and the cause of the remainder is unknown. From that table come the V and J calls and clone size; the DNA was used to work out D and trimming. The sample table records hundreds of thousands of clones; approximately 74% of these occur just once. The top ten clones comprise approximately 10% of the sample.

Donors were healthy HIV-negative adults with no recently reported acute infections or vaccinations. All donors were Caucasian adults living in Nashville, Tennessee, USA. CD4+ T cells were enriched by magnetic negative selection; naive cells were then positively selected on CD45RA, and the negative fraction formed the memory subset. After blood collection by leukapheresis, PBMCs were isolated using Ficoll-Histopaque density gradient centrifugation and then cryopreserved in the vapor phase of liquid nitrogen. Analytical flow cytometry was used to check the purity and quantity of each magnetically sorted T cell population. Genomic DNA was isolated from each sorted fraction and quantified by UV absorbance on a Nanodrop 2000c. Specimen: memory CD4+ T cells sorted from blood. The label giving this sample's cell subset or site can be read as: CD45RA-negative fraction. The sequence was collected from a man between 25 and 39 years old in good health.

CDR3 loop: CASSSLGSGPNEKLFF. At the DNA level, the sequence is TGCGCCAGCAGCTCCCTGGGGTCGGGACCTAATGAAAAACTGTTTTTT. The chain joins TRBV5-1 to TRBJ1-4, with TRBD1 tentatively as D gene (5 bases match). The CDR3 has 16 amino acids, counting the end cysteine and phenylalanine. Only CDR3 DNA remains: 48 bases, in frame from the first base. In the germline V gene, CDR1 corresponds to SGHRS and CDR2 to YFSETQ. The junction carries 15 bases between V and J, which are trimmed by 3 bases and 3 bases respectively.